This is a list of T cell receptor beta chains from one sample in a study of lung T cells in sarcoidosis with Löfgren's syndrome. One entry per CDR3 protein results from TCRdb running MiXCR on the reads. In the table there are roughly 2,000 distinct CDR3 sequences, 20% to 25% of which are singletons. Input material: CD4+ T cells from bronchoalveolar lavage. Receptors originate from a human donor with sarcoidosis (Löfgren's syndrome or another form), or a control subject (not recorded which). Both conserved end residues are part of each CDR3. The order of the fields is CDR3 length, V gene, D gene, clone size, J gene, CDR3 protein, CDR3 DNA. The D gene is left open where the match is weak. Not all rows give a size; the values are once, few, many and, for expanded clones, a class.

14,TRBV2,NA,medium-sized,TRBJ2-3,CASSENGRTDTQYF,TGTGCCAGCAGTGAAAATGGCCGTACAGATACGCAGTATTTT
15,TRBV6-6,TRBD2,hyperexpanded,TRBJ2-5,CASSYSLAEQETQYF,TGTGCCAGCAGTTACTCACTAGCGGAGCAAGAGACCCAGTACTTC
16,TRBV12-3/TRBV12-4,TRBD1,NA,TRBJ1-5,CAGSRTGTYSNQPQHF,TGTGCCGGCAGTCGGACAGGGACGTACAGCAATCAGCCCCAGCATTTT
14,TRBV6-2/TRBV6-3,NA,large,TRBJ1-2,CASSHPRDGSGYTF,TGTGCCAGCAGTCACCCCCGGGACGGATCAGGCTACACCTTC
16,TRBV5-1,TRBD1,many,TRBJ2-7,CASSLNPGQGLYEQYF,TGCGCCAGCAGCTTGAATCCGGGACAGGGACTCTACGAGCAGTACTTC
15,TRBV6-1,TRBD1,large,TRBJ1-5,CASSATTGVDQPQHF,TGTGCCAGCAGCGCGACCACAGGGGTCGATCAGCCCCAGCATTTT
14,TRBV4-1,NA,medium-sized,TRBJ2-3,CASSQSNQADTQYF,TGCGCCAGCAGCCAAAGTAATCAGGCAGATACGCAGTATTTT
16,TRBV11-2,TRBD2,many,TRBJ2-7,CASSYEGTSGSIEQYF,TGTGCCAGCAGCTATGAGGGGACTAGCGGGAGCATCGAGCAGTACTTC
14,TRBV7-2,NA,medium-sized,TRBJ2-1,CASSLVQVYNEQFF,TGTGCCAGCAGCTTAGTACAGGTCTACAATGAGCAGTTCTTC
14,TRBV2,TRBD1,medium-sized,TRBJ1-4,CASSVQGQREKLFF,TGTGCCAGCAGTGTACAGGGACAGCGGGAAAAACTGTTTTTT
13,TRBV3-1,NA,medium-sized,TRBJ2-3,CASSQGRGDTQYF,TGTGCCAGCAGCCAAGGGAGGGGAGATACGCAGTATTTT
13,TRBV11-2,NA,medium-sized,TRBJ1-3,CASSLTVGNTIYF,TGTGCCAGCAGCTTGACAGTTGGAAACACCATATATTTT
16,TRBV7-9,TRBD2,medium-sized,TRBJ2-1,CASSPGLAGGPGAQFF,TGTGCCAGCAGCCCAGGACTAGCGGGAGGGCCGGGTGCGCAGTTCTTC
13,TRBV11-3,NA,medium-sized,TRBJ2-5,CASSLGTEETQYF,TGTGCCAGCAGCTTAGGGACAGAAGAGACCCAGTACTTC
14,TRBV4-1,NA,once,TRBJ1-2,CASSQFQLTRGYAF,TGCGCCAGCAGCCAATTCCAGTTAACCCGTGGCTACGCCTTC
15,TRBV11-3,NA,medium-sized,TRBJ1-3,CASSLDRSAGNTIYF,TGTGCCAGCAGCCTGGACAGAAGCGCTGGAAACACCATATATTTT
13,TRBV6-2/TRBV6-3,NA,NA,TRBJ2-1,CASNKADFPEQFF,TGTGCCAGCAATAAAGCTGATTTCCCTGAGCAGTTCTTC
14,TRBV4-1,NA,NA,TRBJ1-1,CASSPQASNTEAFF,TGCGCCAGCAGCCCACAGGCTTCGAACACTGAAGCTTTCTTT
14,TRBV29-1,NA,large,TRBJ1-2,CSVEVLRGVYGYTF,TGCAGCGTTGAAGTCCTAAGGGGAGTCTATGGCTACACCTTC
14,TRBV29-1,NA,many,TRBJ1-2,CSVGLQGANYGYTF,TGCAGCGTTGGCCTCCAGGGAGCTAACTATGGCTACACCTTC
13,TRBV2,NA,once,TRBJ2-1,CAGMRVARVEQFF,TGTGCCGGCATGAGGGTCGCCCGGGTTGAGCAGTTCTTC
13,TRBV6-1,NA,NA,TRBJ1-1,CASSQRQNTGAFF,TGTGCCAGCAGCCAACGACAGAATACTGGAGCTTTCTTT
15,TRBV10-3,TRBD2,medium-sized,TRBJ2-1,CAISAATSGGNEQFF,TGTGCCATCAGTGCAGCGACTAGCGGGGGCAATGAGCAGTTCTTC
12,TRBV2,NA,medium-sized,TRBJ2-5,CARRDGQETQYF,TGTGCCAGGCGGGACGGTCAAGAGACCCAGTACTTC
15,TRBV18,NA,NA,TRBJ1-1,CASSRTLTMNTEAFF,TGTGCCAGCTCACGGACACTTACCATGAACACTGAAGCTTTCTTT
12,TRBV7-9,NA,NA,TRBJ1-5,CASTRENQPQHF,TGTGCCAGCACCCGGGAGAATCAGCCCCAGCATTTT
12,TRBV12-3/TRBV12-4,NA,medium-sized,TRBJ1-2,CASSQRRYGYTF,TGTGCCAGCAGCCAAAGGAGATATGGCTACACCTTC
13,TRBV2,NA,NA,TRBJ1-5,CASSAGSGQPQHF,TGTGCTAGCAGTGCGGGGTCGGGGCAGCCCCAGCATTTT
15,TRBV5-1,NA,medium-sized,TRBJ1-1,CASSLEIRELTEAFF,TGCGCCAGCAGCTTGGAGATCAGGGAGCTCACTGAAGCTTTCTTT
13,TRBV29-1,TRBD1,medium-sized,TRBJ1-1,CSVEILQGSEAFF,TGCAGCGTTGAAATCCTACAGGGGTCTGAAGCTTTCTTT
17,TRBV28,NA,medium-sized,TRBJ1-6,CASSLYPQSSYNSPLHF,TGTGCCAGCAGTTTATATCCTCAGAGCTCCTATAATTCACCCCTCCACTTT
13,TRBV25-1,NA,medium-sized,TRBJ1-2,CASSEHLNYGYTF,TGTGCCAGCAGTGAACACCTAAACTATGGCTACACCTTC
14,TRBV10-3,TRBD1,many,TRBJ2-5,CAISQGAEQETQYF,TGTGCCATCAGCCAGGGGGCCGAACAAGAGACCCAGTACTTC
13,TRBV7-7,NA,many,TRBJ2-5,CASSLRTGETQYF,TGTGCTAGCAGCTTGAGGACGGGGGAGACCCAGTACTTC
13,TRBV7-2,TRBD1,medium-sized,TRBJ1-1,CASSSYRGTEAFF,TGTGCCAGCAGCTCCTACAGGGGCACTGAAGCTTTCTTT
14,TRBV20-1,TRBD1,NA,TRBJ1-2,CGARAGTGGFGYTF,TGCGGTGCTAGAGCCGGGACAGGGGGTTTTGGCTACACCTTC
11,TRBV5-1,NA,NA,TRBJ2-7,CASSLEGERYF,TGCGCCAGCAGCTTGGAAGGGGAGCGGTACTTT
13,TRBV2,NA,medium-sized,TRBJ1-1,CASSGQGRTEAFF,TGTGCCAGCAGCGGGCAGGGGAGGACTGAAGCTTTCTTT
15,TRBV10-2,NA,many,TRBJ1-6,CASSESVGYNSPLHF,TGCGCCAGCAGTGAGTCGGTGGGTTATAATTCACCCCTCCACTTT
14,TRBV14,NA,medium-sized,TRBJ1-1,CASRVLRENTEAFF,TGTGCCAGCAGAGTTCTTCGGGAGAACACTGAAGCTTTCTTT
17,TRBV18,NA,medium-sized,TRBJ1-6,CASSPRSSGDPNSPLHF,TGTGCCAGCTCACCCCGCTCGTCAGGGGACCCTAATTCACCCCTCCACTTT
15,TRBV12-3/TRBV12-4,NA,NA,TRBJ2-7,CASSLSGVLSDGQYF,TGTGCCAGCAGTTTAAGCGGAGTACTCAGCGACGGGCAGTACTTC
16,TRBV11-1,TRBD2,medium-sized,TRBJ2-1,CASSRLAGSSYNEQFF,TGTGCCAGCAGCCGACTAGCGGGGAGCTCCTACAATGAGCAGTTCTTC
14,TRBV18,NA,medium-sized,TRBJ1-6,CASSLGGLDSPLHF,TGTGCCAGCTCTCTTGGGGGGCTGGATTCACCCCTCCACTTT
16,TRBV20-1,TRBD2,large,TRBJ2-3,CSALGGLAGTTDTQYF,TGCAGTGCTCTGGGTGGACTAGCGGGGACCACAGATACGCAGTATTTT
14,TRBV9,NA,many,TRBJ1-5,CASSVWATNQPQHF,TGTGCCAGCAGCGTATGGGCCACCAATCAGCCCCAGCATTTT
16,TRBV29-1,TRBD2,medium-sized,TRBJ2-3,CSVGGLAGGTTDTQYF,TGCAGCGTTGGGGGACTAGCGGGAGGGACGACAGATACGCAGTATTTT
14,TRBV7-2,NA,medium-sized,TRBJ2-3,CASSLEWGYDTQYF,TGTGCCAGCAGCTTAGAGTGGGGCTATGATACGCAGTATTTT
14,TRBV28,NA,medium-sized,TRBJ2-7,CASSRGGTGGEQYF,TGTGCCAGCAGTCGCGGGGGGACAGGAGGCGAGCAGTACTTC
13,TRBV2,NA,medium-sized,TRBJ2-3,CASSEQGRDTQYF,TGTGCCAGCAGTGAACAGGGGAGAGATACGCAGTATTTT
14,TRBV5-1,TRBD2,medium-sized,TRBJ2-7,CASTSSAGAYEQYF,TGCGCCAGCACCTCCTCAGCGGGGGCCTACGAGCAGTACTTC
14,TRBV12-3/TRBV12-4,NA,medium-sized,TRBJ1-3,CASNPGGPGNTIYF,TGTGCCAGCAACCCTGGGGGACCTGGAAACACCATATATTTT
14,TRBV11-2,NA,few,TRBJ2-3,CASSSLLVTDTQYF,TGTGCCAGCAGCTCCCTCCTCGTCACAGATACACAGTATTTT